The 9 T cell receptor beta chains given below trace back to one sample, sequenced in a study of blood T cell repertoires in COVID-19. Sequenced by immunoSEQ multiplex PCR; TCRdb stores in-frame clones only, minus some. This table has approximately 230,000 clones, approximately 91% appearing once. The specimen sequenced was peripheral blood. These TCRs come from a woman aged 40 to 50 who had recovered from COVID-19.

This clone appeared once. The V call is TRBV30, the J call TRBJ1-5, with a tentative D call TRBD1 (6 bases). Trimming took off 2 bases at V and 2 bases at J, with 7 bases between the two ends. CDR1 and CDR2 (germline): GTSNPN, SVGIG (reference sequence). The CDR3 is 13 residues long. CDR3 DNA: TGTGCCTGGAGTAACAGGGGCAATCAGCCCCAGCATTTT. As protein: CAWSNRGNQPQHF.

CDR3 protein: CASSKSGTAGGDTQYF. The CDR3 DNA sequence: TGTGCCAGCAGCAAAAGCGGGACAGCGGGAGGGGATACGCAGTATTTT. This chain links TRBV7-2 with TRBJ2-3; 10 positions agree with TRBD2. The germline CDR1 and CDR2 sequences are SGHTA and FQGNSA. Losses at the gene ends were 5 bases for V and 6 bases for J; bases not matched to a gene: 11. This CDR3 contains 16 residues.

The gene calls are TRBV7-2 and TRBJ2-2; 10 bases line up with TRBD1. V lost 5 bases to trimming and J lost 0 bases; unmatched junction nucleotides: 9. The CDR3 is 18 amino acids. Germline loops: CDR1 SGHTA, CDR2 FQGNSA. The CDR3 here is CASSPPTGGVSNTGELFF. Written as DNA, the CDR3 is TGTGCCAGCAGCCCTCCGACAGGGGGCGTTTCGAACACCGGGGAGCTGTTTTTT.

This chain uses TRBV7-6 with TRBJ1-4; 7 nucleotides agree with TRBD1. The CDR3 length is 14 residues. V was pared by 5 bases and J by 2 bases, with 2 bases of the junction left unmatched. CDR1 is SGHVS, CDR2 FNYEAQ, per germline. The DNA for the CDR3 is TGTGCCAGCAGCACGGGACAGACTAATGAAAAACTGTTTTTT. Amino acids: CASSTGQTNEKLFF.

The genes are TRBV19 and TRBJ1-2; 8 bases map to TRBD1. Germline CDR1 is LNHDA and CDR2 is SQIVND (reference sequence). Trimming at V came to 7 bases and at J to 4 bases, leaving 8 bases not matched to a gene. The CDR3 is 14 residues long. The CDR3 coding sequence is TGTGCCAGTAAAAGGACAGGGATATTCTATGGCTACACCTTC. Amino acid sequence: CASKRTGIFYGYTF.

The rearrangement links TRBV30 to TRBJ2-7; 7 bases match TRBD1. J was trimmed by 5 bases and V by 3 bases; bases with no gene match: 7. Germline V CDR1 and CDR2: GTSNPN, SVGIG (reference sequence). This CDR3 spans 13 amino acids. CDR3 DNA sequence: TGTGCCTGGAGGATAACAGGGGCCAACGAGCAGTACTTC. Protein sequence: CAWRITGANEQYF.

The chain carries TRBV28 and TRBJ2-1; 9 bases agree with TRBD2. Trimming removed 10 bases from V and 13 bases from J; junction bases left unmatched: 14. Per germline, CDR1 MDHEN and CDR2 SYDVKM. The CDR3 contains 13 residues. CDR3 residues: CATLGIAGDLQFF. In DNA form, the CDR3 reads TGTGCCACCCTAGGGATAGCGGGGGACCTACAGTTCTTC.

The V gene is TRBV3-1 (or the pseudogene TRBV3-2), the J gene TRBJ2-2, with 7 bases that match TRBD2. The trim removed 1 base at V and 3 bases at J, leaving 8 bases unmatched. Germline V gene sequence: CDR1 LGHDT, CDR2 YNNKEL (reference sequence). The CDR3 loop spans 17 amino acids. As DNA, the CDR3 is TGTGCCAGCAGCCAAGCTGGAGTGGGGGGGTACACCGGGGAGCTGTTTTTT. Protein sequence: CASSQAGVGGYTGELFF.

The chain recombines TRBV11-3 with TRBJ2-2; D may be TRBD2 (6 bases). CDR3 size: 15 residues. The germline V gene encodes CDR1 SGHNT and CDR2 YENEEA. Trimming removed 4 bases from V and 2 bases from J, with 11 bases in between. DNA for the CDR3: TGTGCCAGCAGCTCCCTAGCGCCTAACACCGGGGAGCTGTTTTTT. Translating it yields CASSSLAPNTGELFF.